What follows are 18 T cell receptor beta chains derived from one specimen sequenced in a study of shared clonotypes between healthy human individuals (dated by TCRdb to the early 2020s). For the CD8 naive samples, CD45RO-negative cells were positively selected for CCR7, yielding a CD45RA+CCR7+ population from which TemRA cells were excluded. To prepare the library, the immunoSEQ multiplex PCR assay was applied. Not all clones reach the TCRdb copy of this immuneACCESS table, which keeps in-frame sequences only. Checked studies attribute under half of the gap to unresolved V genes and leave the rest unexplained. Present in this sample are around 600,000 clones, approximately 95% of which were seen just once. The ten largest clones represent 0.11% of the sample. The material sequenced was naive CD8+ T cells sorted from blood. This sample's cell subset or site label indicates: CD45RA+CCR7+. The origin of the receptors is a woman aged 30 to 39 in good health.

This chain uses TRBV27 with TRBJ2-7, with D maybe TRBD1 (6 bases). This CDR3 is built from 13 residues. Looked up from germline, CDR1 is MNHEY and CDR2 is SMNVEV (reference sequence). V lost 6 bases and J 1 base, leaving 10 bases between the germline ends. CDR3 sequence reads: CASSRTDSYEQYF. The CDR3 bases are TGTGCCAGCAGCAGGACAGATTCCTACGAGCAGTACTTC.

The gene calls are TRBV10-3 and TRBJ2-3; TRBD2 matches 12 bases. CDR3 length: 20 amino acids. Germline assignment: CDR1 ENHRY and CDR2 SYGVKD. The junction had 15 bases not matched to a gene; V was cut back by 0 bases and J by 5 bases. CDR3 sequence (DNA): TGTGCCATCAGTGAGTCGTCTAGCGGGAGGGCCGAGGCGTGGAGAGATACGCAGTATTTT. The encoded protein is CAISESSSGRAEAWRDTQYF.

The chain carries TRBV29-1 and TRBJ1-1; the D gene is possibly TRBD1 (5 bases). The CDR3 consists of 15 residues. CDR1 and CDR2 from the germline V gene are SQVTM and ANQGSEA. The germline V and J ends were trimmed by 4 bases and 2 bases, with 17 bases remaining between them. The CDR3 coding sequence is TGCAGCGTTGCTTACGACAGTTCGTATAACACTGAAGCTTTCTTT. As protein: CSVAYDSSYNTEAFF.

The chain employs TRBV28 and TRBJ2-1; D is unclear. The germline CDR1 and CDR2 sequences are MDHEN and SYDVKM. The CDR3 spans 15 residues. V lost 6 bases to trimming and J lost 0 bases, with 12 bases between them. The CDR3 DNA reads as TGTGCCAGCAGGACGGACGGAAGCTCCTACAATGAGCAGTTCTTC. It specifies CASRTDGSSYNEQFF.

The chain couples TRBV4-2 to TRBJ2-5; tentative D call: TRBD1 (5 bases). The assigned J gene may be wrong: the sequence end matches TRBJ2-7 better. The CDR3 is 17 residues long. Germline V lookup: CDR1 LGHNA, CDR2 YNFKEQ. The CDR3 nucleotides are TGTGCCAGCAGCCAAGATGCCTTCTCCGGACAATCCTACGAGCAGTACTTC. Translating gives CASSQDAFSGQSYEQYF.

The genes are TRBV16 and TRBJ1-1; no clear D gene. Per the germline V gene, CDR1 is KGHSY and CDR2 is FQNENV. Trimming took 4 bases from V and 0 from J, leaving 9 bases between them. CDR3 length equals 14 residues. The CDR3 DNA follows: TGTGCCAGCAGCCCCCGGACTCTGAACACTGAAGCTTTCTTT. Its protein product is CASSPRTLNTEAFF.

The CDR3 spells CASNPPETSGTRTYEQYF. The CDR3 nucleotides read TGTGCCAGCAACCCACCTGAAACTTCCGGGACACGAACCTACGAGCAGTACTTC. The chain carries TRBV7-9 and TRBJ2-7; a weak D match, TRBD1 (6 bases). The CDR3 has 18 residues. Trimming left V 7 bases short and J 2 bases short, with 27 bases between. CDR1 is SEHNR and CDR2 is FQNEAQ in the germline V gene (reference sequence).

The chain couples TRBV7-9 to TRBJ2-1; 11 nucleotides agree with TRBD2. This CDR3 is 16 amino acids long. The ends lost 2 bases at V and 3 bases at J; junction bases unmatched: 3. The germline gives CDR1 SEHNR, CDR2 FQNEAQ (reference sequence). The CDR3, as DNA: TGTGCCAGCAGCTTAACTAGCGGGAGAGACTACAATGAGCAGTTCTTC. It yields the protein CASSLTSGRDYNEQFF.

This chain's CDR3 is CASKFQRTEAFF. CDR3 DNA: TGTGCCAGCAAATTCCAGAGGACTGAAGCTTTCTTT. The chain links TRBV2 to TRBJ1-1, with D hard to call. The V gene's germline CDR1 is SNHLY and CDR2 FYNNEI. V was clipped by 7 bases and J by 5 bases, with 11 bases between them. The CDR3 covers 12 residues.

This clone was seen just once. V usage is TRBV7-4 and J usage is TRBJ2-1, with 13 bases that match TRBD2. Germline CDR1 is SGHVT and CDR2 is SQSDAQ. V shed 5 bases, J shed 4 bases, and the junction held 8 bases outside the gene matches. The CDR3 contains 17 residues. Written as DNA, the CDR3 is TGTGCCAGCAGCGCGACCGGACTAGCGGGGGTTTACAATGAGCAGTTCTTC. Encoded protein: CASSATGLAGVYNEQFF.

The J gene is TRBJ1-1, the V gene TRBV4-1, with D possibly being TRBD1 (6 bases). Germline V gene sequence: CDR1 MGHRA, CDR2 YSYEKL. V was trimmed by 2 bases and J by 7 bases, leaving 14 bases between them. There are 14 residues in the CDR3. The CDR3 DNA is TGCGCCAGCAGCCAACCCCGGGACATCAATGAAGCTTTCTTT. This codes for CASSQPRDINEAFF.

With respect to this clone: At the DNA level, this CDR3 is encoded by other sequences in the same sample as well. The chain uses TRBV9 and TRBJ2-1; 13 positions match TRBD2. Trimming removed 0 bases from V and 8 bases from J; junction bases left unmatched: 2. The CDR3 runs to 15 residues. Germline V gene sequence: CDR1 SGDLS, CDR2 YYNGEE. The chain's CDR3 is CASSVGTSGSHEQFF. In DNA, the CDR3 is TGTGCCAGCAGCGTAGGGACTAGCGGGAGTCATGAGCAGTTCTTC. Drawing the rest from reference TRBV9 and TRBJ2-1, the complete variable domain is DSGVTQTPKHLITATGQRVTLRCSPRSGDLSVYWYQQSLDQGLQFLIQYYNGEERAKGNILERFSAQQFPDLHSELNLSSLELGDSALYFCASSVGTSGSHEQFFGPGTRLTVL.

The chain uses TRBV7-9 and TRBJ2-5; 10 nucleotides line up with TRBD1. CDR3 length equals 15 residues. V was pared by 5 bases and J by 3 bases, with 6 bases of the junction left unmatched. Per the germline V gene, CDR1 is SEHNR and CDR2 is FQNEAQ (reference sequence). This CDR3 is CASSLGQGGEETQYF. The CDR3 DNA follows: TGTGCCAGCAGCCTCGGACAGGGGGGTGAAGAGACCCAGTACTTC.

With respect to this clone: The same CDR3 is also encoded by other DNA sequences in this sample. This chain joins TRBV19 and TRBJ1-1; TRBD1 aligns across 7 bases. This CDR3 comprises 15 residues. Germline CDR1 reads LNHDA; CDR2 reads SQIVND (reference sequence). V lost 1 base and J lost 1; bases outside the gene matches: 3. CDR3 in DNA: TGTGCCAGTAGTATAGGAACAGGGGCGAACACTGAAGCTTTCTTT. Residues: CASSIGTGANTEAFF.

The chain employs TRBV5-8 and TRBJ1-1; D is unclear. V lost 1 base to trimming and J lost 0 bases, with 4 bases between them. CDR3 size: 13 residues. CDR1 and CDR2 (germline): SGHTS, YDEGEE. CDR3 protein: CASSLIMNTEAFF. The DNA for the CDR3 is TGTGCCAGCAGCTTGATAATGAACACTGAAGCTTTCTTT.

The chain combines TRBV7-9 with TRBJ2-3; D is undetermined. Germline-derived CDR1 and CDR2 are SEHNR and FQNEAQ (reference sequence). This CDR3 has 14 amino acids. Trimming cost V 4 bases and J 2 bases, with 10 bases left between them. CDR3 protein: CASSWEPPTDTQYF. DNA of the CDR3: TGTGCCAGCAGCTGGGAACCGCCCACAGATACGCAGTATTTT.

The chain uses TRBV2 and TRBJ1-1; TRBD1 is a possible D gene (5 bases). The CDR3 loop spans 13 amino acids. V dropped 5 bases and J dropped 4 bases, with 11 bases sitting between them. CDR1 and CDR2 (germline): SNHLY, FYNNEI. The CDR3, as DNA: TGTGCCAGCAGTTTGGGGGTGGGCACTGAAGCTTTCTTT. This codes for CASSLGVGTEAFF.

This chain joins TRBV9 and TRBJ1-4, with D possibly being TRBD1 (6 bases). V was pared by 0 bases and J by 3 bases, with 12 bases between. Looked up from germline, CDR1 is SGDLS and CDR2 is YYNGEE. This CDR3 has 16 amino acids. The CDR3 bases are TGTGCCAGCAGCGTAGAGGGAGGGGGTCCTAATGAAAAACTGTTTTTT. This encodes CASSVEGGGPNEKLFF.